This TCR beta chain stems from a study of OX40 agonist ivuxolimab in advanced cancers. The study, taken as a whole, reports: Which antigen the expanded peripheral T cells recognized is unknown. Both blood CD4+ and CD8+ T cells showed clonal growth by week 6 at 0.1 to 3.0 mg/kg. Part of the nonresponder group also had normalized T-cell clonal expansion that was low.

CDR1 and CDR2 (germline): SGHDT, YYEEEE. The V and J ends lost 0 bases and 1 base respectively, with 16 bases between them. This CDR3 region has 17 residues. Profiled with immunoSEQ multiplex PCR; TCRdb holds only in-frame clones, not every one. The profile covers about 5,700 clones, with roughly 90% appearing a single time and about 42% taken by the ten largest. On this clone: What it binds is unknown.

This specimen was CD4+ or CD8+ T cells sorted from blood, taken in a trial of the OX40 agonist ivuxolimab. The clonotype comes from an adult with an advanced solid tumor such as melanoma, head and neck, liver or kidney cancer. V gene TRBV5-6 combines with J gene TRBJ1-2, with D perhaps TRBD1 (5 bases). This CDR3 is CASSLVAAGLFNYGYTF. The CDR3 nucleotides are TGTGCCAGCAGCTTGGTTGCCGCAGGGTTGTTTAACTATGGCTACACCTTC. Together with reference TRBV5-6 and TRBJ1-2, the CDR3 gives the full variable domain: DAGVTQSPTHLIKTRGQQVTLRCSPKSGHDTVSWYQQALGQGPQFIFQYYEEEERQRGNFPDRFSGHQFPNYSSELNVNALLLGDSALYLCASSLVAAGLFNYGYTFGSGTRLTVV.